In its sample, the clone carrying this T cell receptor (beta chain) was seen a few times. The antigen is undetermined. The germline gives CDR1 SGHTA, CDR2 FQGNSA. V lost 2 bases and J lost 3, with 20 bases in between. The CDR3 runs to 17 residues. These data are taken from a study of T-cell reconstitution after alpha-beta-depleted transplantation in children. Points from the study as a whole: About two months after transplant, alpha-beta T cells reportedly came from several hundred expanded graft clones. T-cell counts and diversity were attributed mostly to newly produced T cells one year after transplant.

A library of TCRbeta sequences, prepared with unique molecular identifiers, was generated. One entry per CDR3 protein results from TCRdb running MiXCR on the PCR reads. Here the sample spans 580,000 or so distinct CDR3 sequences, about 21% being singletons. The receptor was derived from a boy under two years old who had a stem cell transplant for acute myeloid leukemia, so the T cells may come from the graft donor. The J gene is TRBJ2-7, the V gene TRBV7-2; possibly TRBD1 or TRBD2 for D (6 bases each). Sequencing used PBMCs, mostly from graft donor cells, obtained 360 days after TCRalphabeta/CD19-depleted stem cell transplant. The CDR3 DNA reads TGTGCCAGCAGCTTAAGGCCCCCCGGGGGCGCGAACTACGAGCAGTACTTC. It codes for CASSLRPPGGANYEQYF.